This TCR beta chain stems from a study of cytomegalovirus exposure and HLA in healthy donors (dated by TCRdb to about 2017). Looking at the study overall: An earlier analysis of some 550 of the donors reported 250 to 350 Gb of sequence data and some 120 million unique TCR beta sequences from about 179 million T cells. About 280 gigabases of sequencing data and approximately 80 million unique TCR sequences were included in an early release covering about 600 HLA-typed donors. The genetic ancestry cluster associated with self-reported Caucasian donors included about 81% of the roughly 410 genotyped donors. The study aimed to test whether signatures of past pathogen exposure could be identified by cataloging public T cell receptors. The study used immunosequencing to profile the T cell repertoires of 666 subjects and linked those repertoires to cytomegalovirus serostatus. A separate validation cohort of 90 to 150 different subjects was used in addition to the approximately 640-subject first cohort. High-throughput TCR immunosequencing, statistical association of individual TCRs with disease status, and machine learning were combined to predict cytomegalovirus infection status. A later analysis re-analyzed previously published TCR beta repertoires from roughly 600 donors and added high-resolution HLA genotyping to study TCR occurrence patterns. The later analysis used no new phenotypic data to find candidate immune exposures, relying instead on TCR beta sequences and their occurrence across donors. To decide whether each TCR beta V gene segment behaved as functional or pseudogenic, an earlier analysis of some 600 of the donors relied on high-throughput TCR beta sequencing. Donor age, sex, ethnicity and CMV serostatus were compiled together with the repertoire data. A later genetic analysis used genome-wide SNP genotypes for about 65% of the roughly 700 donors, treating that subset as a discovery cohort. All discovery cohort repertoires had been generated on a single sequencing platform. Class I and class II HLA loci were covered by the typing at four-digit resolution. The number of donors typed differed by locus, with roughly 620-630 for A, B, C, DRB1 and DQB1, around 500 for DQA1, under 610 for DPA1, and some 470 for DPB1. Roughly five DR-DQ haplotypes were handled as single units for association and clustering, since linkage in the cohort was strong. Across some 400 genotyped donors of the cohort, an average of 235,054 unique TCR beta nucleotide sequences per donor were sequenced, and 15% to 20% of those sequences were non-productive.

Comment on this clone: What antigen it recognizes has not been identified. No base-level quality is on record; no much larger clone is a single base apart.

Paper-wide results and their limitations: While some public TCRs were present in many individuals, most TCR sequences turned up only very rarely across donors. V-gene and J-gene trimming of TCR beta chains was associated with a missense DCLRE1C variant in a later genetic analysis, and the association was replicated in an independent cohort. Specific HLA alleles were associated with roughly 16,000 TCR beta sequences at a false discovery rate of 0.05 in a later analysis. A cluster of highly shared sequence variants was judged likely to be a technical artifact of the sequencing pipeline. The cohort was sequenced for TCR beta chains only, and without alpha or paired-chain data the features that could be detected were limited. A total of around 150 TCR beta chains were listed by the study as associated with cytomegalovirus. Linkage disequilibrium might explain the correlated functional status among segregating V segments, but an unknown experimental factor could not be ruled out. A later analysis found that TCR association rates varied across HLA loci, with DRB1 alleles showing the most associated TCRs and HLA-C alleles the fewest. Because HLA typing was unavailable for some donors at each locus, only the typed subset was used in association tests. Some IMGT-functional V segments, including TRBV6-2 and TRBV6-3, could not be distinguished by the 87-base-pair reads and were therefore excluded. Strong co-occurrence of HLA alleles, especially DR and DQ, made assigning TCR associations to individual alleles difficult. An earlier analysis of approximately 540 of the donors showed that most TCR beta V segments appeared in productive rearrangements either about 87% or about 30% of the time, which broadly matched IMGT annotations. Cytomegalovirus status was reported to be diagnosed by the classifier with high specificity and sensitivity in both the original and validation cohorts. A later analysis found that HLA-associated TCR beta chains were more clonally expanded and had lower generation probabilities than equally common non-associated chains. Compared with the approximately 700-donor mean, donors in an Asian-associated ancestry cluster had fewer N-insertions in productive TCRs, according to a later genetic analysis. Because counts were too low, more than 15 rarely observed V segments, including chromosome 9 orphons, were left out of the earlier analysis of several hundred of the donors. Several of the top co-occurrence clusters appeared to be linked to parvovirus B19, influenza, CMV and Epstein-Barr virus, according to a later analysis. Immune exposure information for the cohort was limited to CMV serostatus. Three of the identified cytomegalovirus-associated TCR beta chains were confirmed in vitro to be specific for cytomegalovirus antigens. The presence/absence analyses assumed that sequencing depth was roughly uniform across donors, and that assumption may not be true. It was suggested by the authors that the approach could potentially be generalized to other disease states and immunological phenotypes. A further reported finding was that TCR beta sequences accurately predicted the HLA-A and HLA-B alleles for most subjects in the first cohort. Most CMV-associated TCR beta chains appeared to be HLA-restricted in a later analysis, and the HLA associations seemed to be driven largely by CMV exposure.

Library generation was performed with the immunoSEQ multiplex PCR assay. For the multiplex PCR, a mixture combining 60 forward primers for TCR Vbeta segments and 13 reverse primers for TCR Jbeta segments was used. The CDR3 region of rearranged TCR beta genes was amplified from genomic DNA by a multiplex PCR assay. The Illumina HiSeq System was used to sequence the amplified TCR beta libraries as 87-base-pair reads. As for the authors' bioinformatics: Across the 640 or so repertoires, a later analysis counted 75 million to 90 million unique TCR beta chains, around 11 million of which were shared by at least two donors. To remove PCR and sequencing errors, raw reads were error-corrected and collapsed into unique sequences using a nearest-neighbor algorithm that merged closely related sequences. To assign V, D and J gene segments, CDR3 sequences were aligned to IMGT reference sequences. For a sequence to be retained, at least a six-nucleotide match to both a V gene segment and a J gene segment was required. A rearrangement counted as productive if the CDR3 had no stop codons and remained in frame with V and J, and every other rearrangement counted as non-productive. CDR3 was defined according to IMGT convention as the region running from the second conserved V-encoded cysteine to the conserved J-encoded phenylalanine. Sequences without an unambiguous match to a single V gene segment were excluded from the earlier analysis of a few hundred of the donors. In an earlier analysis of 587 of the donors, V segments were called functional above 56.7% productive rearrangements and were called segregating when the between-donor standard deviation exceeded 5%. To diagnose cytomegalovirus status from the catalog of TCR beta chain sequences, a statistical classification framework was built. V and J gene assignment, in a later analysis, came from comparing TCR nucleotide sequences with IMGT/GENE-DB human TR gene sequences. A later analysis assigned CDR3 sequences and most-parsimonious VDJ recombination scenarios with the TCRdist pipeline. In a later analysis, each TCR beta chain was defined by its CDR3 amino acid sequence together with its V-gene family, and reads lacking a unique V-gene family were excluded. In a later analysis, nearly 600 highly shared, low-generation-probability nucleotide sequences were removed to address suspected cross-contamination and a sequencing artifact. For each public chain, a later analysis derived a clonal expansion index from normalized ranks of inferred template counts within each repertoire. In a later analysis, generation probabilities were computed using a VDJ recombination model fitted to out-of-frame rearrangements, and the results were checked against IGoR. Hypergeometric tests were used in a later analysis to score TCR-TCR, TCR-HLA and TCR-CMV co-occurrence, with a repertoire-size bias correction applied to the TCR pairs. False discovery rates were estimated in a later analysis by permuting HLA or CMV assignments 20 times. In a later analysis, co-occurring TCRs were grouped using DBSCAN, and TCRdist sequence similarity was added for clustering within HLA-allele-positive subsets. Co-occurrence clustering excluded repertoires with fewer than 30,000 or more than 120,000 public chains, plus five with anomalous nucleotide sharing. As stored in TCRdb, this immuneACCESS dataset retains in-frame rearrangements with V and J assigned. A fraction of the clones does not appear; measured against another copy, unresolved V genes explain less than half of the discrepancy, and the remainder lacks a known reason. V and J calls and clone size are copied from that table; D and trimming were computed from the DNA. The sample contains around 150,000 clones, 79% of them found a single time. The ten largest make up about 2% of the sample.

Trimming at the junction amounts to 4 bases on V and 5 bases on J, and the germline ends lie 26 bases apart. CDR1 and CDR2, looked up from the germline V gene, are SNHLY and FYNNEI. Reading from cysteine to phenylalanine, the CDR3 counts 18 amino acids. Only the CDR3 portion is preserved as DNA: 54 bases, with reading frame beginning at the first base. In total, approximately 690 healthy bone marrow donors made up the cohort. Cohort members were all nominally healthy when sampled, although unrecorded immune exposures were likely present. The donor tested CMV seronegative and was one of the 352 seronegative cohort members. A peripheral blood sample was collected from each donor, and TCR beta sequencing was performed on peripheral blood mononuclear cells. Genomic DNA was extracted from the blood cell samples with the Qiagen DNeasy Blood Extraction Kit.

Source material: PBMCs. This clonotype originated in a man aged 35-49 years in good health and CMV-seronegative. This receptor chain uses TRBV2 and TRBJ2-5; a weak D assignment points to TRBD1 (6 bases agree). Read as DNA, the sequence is TGTGCCAGCAGTGGTTCCATAAAGCGAGGACAGTCGGTGGAGACCCAGTACTTC. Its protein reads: CASSGSIKRGQSVETQYF.